These 31 T cell receptor beta chains originate from one sample sequenced in a study of human T cells and chemical hapten exposure. Time point given: patch test 1, 2 weeks after DPC sensitization. Treatment specified: therapeutic diphenylcyclopropenone sensitization with weekly scalp DPC. In TCRdb, the RACE reads were re-called with MiXCR into one record per CDR3 protein. The sample has roughly 86,000 distinct CDR3 sequences, 10% seen once. Source: whole blood, taken in connection with sensitization to the hapten diphenylcyclopropenone (DPC). Every receptor here comes from a man in his forties with alopecia areata. Some clones in this sample may be carry-over from other donors' samples.

The CDR3 spells CASSLDNGEPDEKLFF. DNA for the CDR3: TGTGCCAGCAGCTTAGATAATGGAGAGCCCGATGAAAAACTGTTTTTT. The chain recombines TRBV11-3 with TRBJ1-4; D remains ambiguous. Trimming cost V 0 bases and J 6 bases, with 14 bases left between them. The CDR3 length is 16 residues. Looked up from germline, CDR1 is SGHNT and CDR2 is YENEEA.

Ten or more counts support this clonotype. The V gene is TRBV7-9, the J gene TRBJ1-4; D is uncertain. The CDR3 runs to 15 residues. V was cut by 5 bases and J by 2 bases, with 12 bases left in between. From germline, CDR1 is SEHNR and CDR2 FQNEAQ (reference sequence). The CDR3 coding sequence is TGTGCCAGCAGCCGTCTGGGGTCGACTAATGAAAAACTGTTTTTT. This gives the protein CASSRLGSTNEKLFF.

There are many counts of this clonotype. CDR3 region: CASSVGTSGSYEQYF. CDR3 sequence (DNA): TGTGCCAGCAGCGTAGGGACTAGCGGTTCCTACGAGCAGTACTTC. The chain has TRBV9 and TRBJ2-7; 10 bases align to TRBD2. The CDR3 extends over 15 amino acids. Germline CDR1 and CDR2: SGDLS and YYNGEE. J was trimmed by 1 base and V by 0 bases; bases with no gene match: 1.

In its sample, this clonotype was seen once. A read error may be the cause here, since a much bigger clone is one base away. The V and J genes are TRBV6-2 or TRBV6-3 and TRBJ2-7; 9 nucleotides align to TRBD1. The CDR3 runs 15 residues. Germline CDR1 reads MNHEY; CDR2 reads SVGEGT. V shed 4 bases, J shed 4 bases, and the junction held 8 bases outside the gene matches. The CDR3 loop reads CASSSYRDRVYEQYV. The CDR3 DNA is TGTGCCAGCAGTTCATACCGGGACAGGGTGTACGAGCAGTACGTC.

This clonotype was counted only a few times. The V call is TRBV12-3 or TRBV12-4, the J call TRBJ2-3; 10 bases map to TRBD1. There are 15 residues in the CDR3. V trimming: 6 bases; J trimming: 3 bases; junction bases outside the gene matches: 6. CDR3 nucleotides: TGTGCCAGCAGCCAGGACAGGGGGGCGACAGATACGCAGTATTTT. Its translation: CASSQDRGATDTQYF.

The rearrangement joins TRBV6-5 to TRBJ2-6; perhaps TRBD1 as D (6 bases). The CDR3 is made up of 14 amino acids. Trimming removed 10 bases at V and 0 bases at J, with 10 bases between. From germline, CDR1 is MNHEY and CDR2 SVGAGI. The CDR3 protein is CATMTGSGANVLTF. CDR3 in DNA: TGTGCCACAATGACAGGCTCTGGGGCCAACGTCCTGACTTTC.

This chain links TRBV7-9 with TRBJ2-5, with D uncertain. The V gene's germline CDR1 is SEHNR and CDR2 FQNEAQ (reference sequence). Trimming cost V 9 bases and J 1 base, with 6 bases left between them. The CDR3 consists of 11 residues. The CDR3 nucleotides are TGTGCCAGACAGACCCAAGAGACCCAGTACTTC. Translated: CARQTQETQYF.

This clonotype was seen repeatedly, ten times or more. This chain uses TRBV10-2 with TRBJ1-1, with unresolved D. The CDR3 runs 12 residues. V was trimmed by 5 bases and J by 7 bases, leaving 11 bases between them. Germline lookup yields CDR1 WSHSY and CDR2 SAAADI. CDR3 coding DNA: TGCGCCAGCAGTTACGGACTTGGTGAAGCTTTCTTT. This encodes CASSYGLGEAFF.

In this sample, this clonotype turned up many times. This may come from a read error, since a much larger clone is one base off. The gene calls are TRBV24-1 and TRBJ1-5; the D is unclear. CDR1 KGHDR and CDR2 SFDVKD come from the germline V gene. The CDR3 is 12 amino acids. The CDR3, as DNA: TGTGCCACCAGTTCTATAAATCAGCCCCAGAATTTT. Translation: CATSSINQPQNF.

The rearrangement links TRBV7-9 to TRBJ1-5; D unclear. The CDR3 sequence is 14 residues long. The germline V gene has CDR1 SEHNR and CDR2 FQNEAQ (reference sequence). The V and J ends lost 1 base and 5 bases respectively, with 9 bases between them. The CDR3: CASSLESGDQPQHF. CDR3 DNA: TGTGCCAGCAGCTTAGAGAGCGGAGATCAGCCCCAGCATTTT.

This rearrangement joins TRBV24-1 to TRBJ2-7; the match to TRBD1 covers 9 bases. Looked up from germline, CDR1 is KGHDR and CDR2 is SFDVKD. Trimming removed 3 bases from V and 6 bases from J; junction bases left unmatched: 11. This CDR3 is built from 16 residues. The CDR3 protein is CATSDARTGALTEQYF. CDR3 nucleotide sequence: TGTGCCACCAGTGATGCCCGGACAGGGGCCCTCACCGAGCAGTACTTC.

The CDR3: CASTSGSLKTQYF. CDR3 nucleotides: TGTGCCAGCACTAGCGGGAGCCTCAAGACCCAGTACTTC. The chain is built from TRBV28 and TRBJ2-5, with 10 bases matching TRBD2. After removal of 7 bases from V and 6 bases from J, the junction contained 5 bases not matched to a gene. Per germline, CDR1 MDHEN and CDR2 SYDVKM. The CDR3 is 13 residues long.

The chain recombines TRBV7-3 with TRBJ1-2; D gene ambiguous. V was pared by 1 base and J by 1 base, with 10 bases between. Germline loops: CDR1 SGHTA, CDR2 FQGTGA. The CDR3 is made up of 15 amino acids. The CDR3 region has the DNA TGTGCCAGCAGCTTAATGGCGGGCCGTAACTATGGCTACACCTTC. This translates into CASSLMAGRNYGYTF. Full variable domain (remainder filled in from reference TRBV7-3 and TRBJ1-2): GAGVSQTPSNKVTEKGKYVELRCDPISGHTALYWYRQSLGQGPEFLIYFQGTGAADDSGLPNDRFFAVRPEGSVSTLKIQRTERGDSAVYLCASSLMAGRNYGYTFGSGTRLTVV.

The chain has TRBV7-9 and TRBJ2-3; no clear D gene. CDR1 and CDR2 (germline): SEHNR, FQNEAQ (reference sequence). There are 14 residues in the CDR3. Trimming took 2 bases from V and 2 from J, leaving 8 bases between them. The CDR3 reads CASSLLRYTDTQYF. CDR3 sequence (DNA): TGTGCCAGCAGCTTATTGCGGTACACAGATACGCAGTATTTT.

In this sample, this clonotype turned up many times. The chain employs TRBV5-1 and TRBJ2-3, with D perhaps TRBD1 (5 bases). From germline, CDR1 is SGHRS and CDR2 YFSETQ. CDR3 length equals 13 residues. The V and J ends lost 2 bases and 2 bases respectively, with 6 bases between them. This CDR3 reads CASSLQDTDTQYF. The CDR3 bases are TGCGCCAGCAGCTTACAGGACACAGATACGCAGTATTTT.

This clonotype was counted many times. The chain joins TRBV29-1 to TRBJ2-5, with TRBD1 matching 12 bases. Looked up from germline, CDR1 is SQVTM and CDR2 is ANQGSEA. The CDR3 has 13 amino acids. V lost 7 bases and J lost 6; bases outside the gene matches: 6. This CDR3 reads CSGGQGAGKTQYF. CDR3 DNA sequence: TGCAGCGGGGGACAGGGGGCGGGGAAGACCCAGTACTTC.

In this sample, this clonotype turned up a few times. The chain recombines TRBV12-3 or TRBV12-4 with TRBJ2-5; 14 nucleotides agree with TRBD2. V shed 6 bases, J shed 9 bases, and the junction held 18 bases outside the gene matches. The CDR3 consists of 18 residues. The CDR3 bases are TGTGCCAGCAGCCAGGGGGGACTAGCGGGGGTCTCGGGGCAGGCCCAGTACTTC. Translated, it gives CASSQGGLAGVSGQAQYF.

This clonotype was found a few times. V and J are TRBV24-1 and TRBJ2-6; TRBD1 aligns across 8 bases. V trimming: 7 bases; J trimming: 8 bases; junction bases outside the gene matches: 3. There are 13 residues in the CDR3. Per germline, CDR1 KGHDR and CDR2 SFDVKD. This CDR3 reads CATRGQGSNVLTF. CDR3 DNA: TGTGCCACCAGAGGACAGGGATCCAACGTCCTGACTTTC.

This clonotype has just one count. CDR3 sequence reads: CSARDPLGQETQYF. The DNA of the CDR3 is TGCAGTGCTAGAGATCCTCTAGGCCAAGAGACCCAGTACTTC. The chain is built from TRBV20-1 and TRBJ2-5; D not resolved. CDR3 length: 14 residues. CDR1 and CDR2 (germline): DFQATT, SNEGSKA (reference sequence). V was clipped by 0 bases and J by 1 base, with 9 bases between them.

This clonotype was counted only a few times. J is TRBJ2-1 and V is TRBV27; 7 positions agree with TRBD2. The V and J ends lost 4 bases and 5 bases, in that order; junction bases with no gene match: 2. Germline V CDR1 and CDR2: MNHEY, SMNVEV (reference sequence). This CDR3 has 13 residues. CDR3 bases: TGTGCCAGCAGTTACGGGAGGAACAATGAGCAGTTCTTC. Its protein is CASSYGRNNEQFF.

This chain links TRBV6-2 or TRBV6-3 with TRBJ2-7, with D perhaps given as TRBD1 or TRBD2 (5 bases each). The CDR3 has 12 residues. V lost 8 bases and J 4 bases, leaving 12 bases between the germline ends. Germline values: CDR1 MNHEY, CDR2 SVGEGT. CDR3 protein: CASGRWGYEQYV. The CDR3 DNA reads as TGTGCCAGCGGCAGATGGGGGTACGAGCAGTACGTC.

This clonotype was seen at least ten times. V gene TRBV7-8 combines with J gene TRBJ2-2, with D unclear. This CDR3 contains 12 residues. Germline V gives CDR1 SGHVS, CDR2 FQNEAQ. V shed 2 bases and J shed 7 bases, with 5 bases lying between them. Here the CDR3 DNA reads TGTGCCAGCAGCTTACTGGTCGGGGAGCTGTTTTTT. It specifies CASSLLVGELFF.

This clonotype occurred many times. The V and J genes are TRBV29-1 and TRBJ1-3, with unresolved D. Between the trimmed V and J ends, which lost 4 bases and 4 bases, there was a span of 8 bases. The germline V gene has CDR1 SQVTM and CDR2 ANQGSEA. CDR3 size: 12 residues. The DNA for the CDR3 is TGCAGCGTTGGACATAACGGAAACACCATATATTTT. It yields the protein CSVGHNGNTIYF.

This clonotype appeared a few times. The chain links TRBV28 to TRBJ1-5; 10 nucleotides align to TRBD1. Germline V gene lookup returns CDR1 MDHEN and CDR2 SYDVKM. V lost 8 bases, J lost 6 bases, and 1 base stayed unmatched. This CDR3 is 12 amino acids long. The CDR3 coding sequence is TGTGCCAGCGGGACAGGGGTTCAGCCCCAGCATTTT. It yields the protein CASGTGVQPQHF. Complete variable domain (other parts from reference TRBV28 and TRBJ1-5): DVKVTQSSRYLVKRTGEKVFLECVQDMDHENMFWYRQDPGLGLRLIYFSYDVKMKEKGDIPEGYSVSREKKERFSLILESASTNQTSMYLCASGTGVQPQHFGDGTRLSIL.

This clonotype was seen a few times. This chain joins TRBV2 and TRBJ2-7; D unresolved. The CDR3 length is 13 residues. Germline CDR1 and CDR2: SNHLY and FYNNEI. Trimming removed 3 bases from V and 3 bases from J, with 9 bases in between. For the CDR3, the DNA is TGTGCCAGCAGTGACGAGCTGCACTACGAGCAGTACGTC. Protein sequence: CASSDELHYEQYV.

This clonotype was found many times. The rearrangement uses TRBV7-2 and TRBJ2-1; 7 bases map to TRBD2. The CDR3 covers 15 residues. Germline lookup yields CDR1 SGHTA and CDR2 FQGNSA. J gave up 7 bases and V 4 bases, and 10 bases lay outside the gene matches. The DNA for the CDR3 is TGTGCCAGCAGCTCATTTTTGGGAGGGGTGAATGAGCAGTTCTTC. This sequence encodes CASSSFLGGVNEQFF.

The chain carries TRBV5-6 and TRBJ1-6, with a weak D call TRBD1 (5 bases). CDR1 and CDR2 from the germline V gene are SGHDT and YYEEEE. The V end was cut by 4 bases, the J end by 0 bases, with 17 bases between. The CDR3 length is 18 residues. The CDR3 region has the DNA TGTGCCAGCAGCGCTCCCTTGGGGCAGAGCTCCTATAATTCACCCCTCCACTTT. Translation: CASSAPLGQSSYNSPLHF.

The rearrangement joins TRBV3-1 to TRBJ1-6, with 7 positions matching TRBD1. CDR3 length: 14 residues. Germline loops: CDR1 LGHDT, CDR2 YNNKEL (reference sequence). V shed 3 bases, J shed 5 bases, and the junction held 1 base outside the gene matches. The CDR3 DNA sequence: TGTGCCAGCAGCCACGGACAGGATAATTCACCCCTCCACTTT. It codes for CASSHGQDNSPLHF.

The chain links TRBV12-3 or TRBV12-4 to TRBJ2-1, with D tentatively TRBD1 (6 bases). V lost 5 bases and J lost 4, with 9 bases in between. The CDR3 contains 13 residues. The CDR3 is CASSQTGYNEQFF. As DNA, the CDR3 is TGTGCCAGCAGTCAGACAGGTTACAATGAGCAGTTCTTC.

This clonotype was observed once. This is likely a read error, given that the CDR3 carries no conserved phenylalanine or tryptophan at its end. The genes are TRBV7-2 and TRBJ1-1; D is perhaps TRBD1 (5 bases). This CDR3 comprises 13 residues. Trimming left V 0 bases short and J 10 bases short, with 12 bases between. The germline CDR1 and CDR2 sequences are SGHTA and FQGNSA. The CDR3 loop is CASSLAGGAGAFS. CDR3 coding DNA: TGTGCCAGCAGCTTAGCTGGTGGGGCTGGAGCTTTCTCT.

The chain combines TRBV6-5 with TRBJ1-2; D not resolved. Germline V gene lookup returns CDR1 MNHEY and CDR2 SVGAGI. This CDR3 spans 15 amino acids. V was clipped by 2 bases and J by 3 bases, with 13 bases between them. The CDR3 DNA reads TGTGCCAGCAGTTACGAAATGAGGGATTACTATGGCTACACCTTC. Amino acid sequence: CASSYEMRDYYGYTF.